This T cell receptor (beta chain) emerged from a study of cytomegalovirus exposure and HLA in healthy donors. Study observations and caveats: Researchers had no immune exposure information except CMV serostatus available. The listing of roughly 160 TCR beta chains classed them as cytomegalovirus-associated.

A multiplex PCR was run with 60 Vbeta primers and 13 Jbeta primers. The method was immunoSEQ multiplex PCR; TCRdb's version includes in-frame clones alone and lacks a portion of them. The sample carries some 200,000 clones, roughly four fifths recorded once. Between the trimmed V and J ends, which lost 2 bases and 6 bases, there was a span of 9 bases. CDR3 length: 13 amino acids. Germline V lookup: CDR1 SGHTA, CDR2 FQGTGA. With regard to this clone: Antigen: not known.

The sequenced sample was PBMCs. The chain recombines TRBV7-3 with TRBJ2-3; weak D call: TRBD1 (6 bases). This clonotype originated in a man in his fifties or sixties in good health and CMV-seronegative. CDR3 DNA: TGTGCCAGCAGCTTAGTTACAGGGGATACGCAGTATTTT. Its translation is CASSLVTGDTQYF.